Presented here are 18 T cell receptor beta chains from one specimen sequenced in a study of blood T cells in healthy people across ages. A second PCR of 7 to 11 cycles used a sample-barcoded 5' primer and a J-beta primer mix. TCRdb re-called the 5' RACE reads through MiXCR, storing one row per CDR3 protein. The data show roughly 800,000 distinct CDR3 sequences, 20% to 25% seen once. The same data also contributed to another study, on T cells of mothers and their children.

The sequenced sample consisted of blood. The receptors derive from a boy between 10 and 17 years old in good health.

Only a few counts were recorded for this clonotype. The gene calls are TRBV4-1 and TRBJ2-7; the D is unclear. The CDR3 runs to 13 residues. The ends were cut back, 3 bases at V and 2 bases at J, with 8 bases in the middle. The germline V gene encodes CDR1 MGHRA and CDR2 YSYEKL. The chain's CDR3 is CASSQGPAYEQYF. The CDR3 DNA reads TGCGCCAGCAGCCAGGGCCCAGCCTACGAGCAGTACTTC.

In its sample, this clonotype was seen a few times. The CDR3 DNA follows: TGTGCCAGCAGCTGGCCACCGGGGCCGCAAGCGAACACCGGGGAGCTGTTTTTT. This translates into CASSWPPGPQANTGELFF. The V gene is TRBV7-2, the J gene TRBJ2-2; D is tentatively TRBD1 or TRBD2 (5 bases each). The CDR3 loop spans 18 amino acids. Trimming removed 4 bases at V and 0 bases at J, with 18 bases between. Germline CDR1 and CDR2: SGHTA and FQGNSA.

This clonotype was detected only a few times. This chain connects TRBV6-5 to TRBJ2-1, with 7 bases aligning to TRBD2. Germline CDR1 and CDR2: MNHEY and SVGAGI. The CDR3 contains 15 residues. J was trimmed by 8 bases and V by 2 bases; bases with no gene match: 9. CDR3 sequence: CASSYGGGSSYEQFF. The CDR3 nucleotides read TGTGCCAGCAGTTACGGTGGCGGGAGTAGCTATGAGCAGTTCTTC.

The chain is built from TRBV20-1 and TRBJ1-1; D unclear. The CDR3 sequence is 14 residues long. Trimming removed 2 bases from V and 0 bases from J, with 10 bases in between. Germline V lookup: CDR1 DFQATT, CDR2 SNEGSKA (reference sequence). The CDR3 DNA follows: TGCAGTGCTAGATCCATCAACGTGAACACTGAAGCTTTCTTT. This codes for CSARSINVNTEAFF.

This clonotype was seen more than once but under ten times. The chain couples TRBV20-1 to TRBJ2-7; tentatively, D is TRBD2 (6 bases). The germline gives CDR1 DFQATT, CDR2 SNEGSKA (reference sequence). Trimming took off 1 base at V and 4 bases at J, with 11 bases between the two ends. The CDR3 is 13 amino acids. The CDR3 is CSARVTGAYEQYF. Written as DNA, the CDR3 is TGCAGTGCTAGAGTGACGGGAGCGTACGAGCAGTACTTC.

This clonotype was counted a few times. The rearrangement joins TRBV20-1 to TRBJ1-5, with D possibly matching TRBD1 (5 bases). The CDR3 is 15 residues long. The V and J ends lost 1 base and 1 base respectively, with 11 bases between them. Per germline, CDR1 DFQATT and CDR2 SNEGSKA (reference sequence). CDR3 DNA: TGCAGTGCTAGAGGCCCGGGGCTCAGCAATCAGCCCCAGCATTTT. Translating it yields CSARGPGLSNQPQHF.

A few counts support this clonotype. This chain uses TRBV28 with TRBJ1-4; D is ambiguous. The CDR3 is 12 amino acids. Deletions cut 7 bases from V and 5 bases from J, with 8 bases between. The germline CDR1 and CDR2 sequences are MDHEN and SYDVKM. The DNA of the CDR3 is TGTGCCAGCACCGAGGGAAATGAAAAACTGTTTTTT. Protein: CASTEGNEKLFF. Based on the CDR3 plus reference TRBV28 and TRBJ1-4, the full variable domain is DVKVTQSSRYLVKRTGEKVFLECVQDMDHENMFWYRQDPGLGLRLIYFSYDVKMKEKGDIPEGYSVSREKKERFSLILESASTNQTSMYLCASTEGNEKLFFGSGTQLSVL.

This rearrangement joins TRBV10-3 to TRBJ1-6; weak D call: TRBD1 (6 bases). CDR1 and CDR2 from the germline V gene are ENHRY and SYGVKD. The V and J ends lost 6 bases and 10 bases respectively, with 16 bases between them. The CDR3 totals 14 residues. The CDR3 nucleotides read TGTGCCATCAGCCCTACAGGGTTCGGGTCACCCCTCCACTTT. Translated: CAISPTGFGSPLHF.

The chain couples TRBV7-2 to TRBJ2-7; a weak D match, TRBD2 (5 bases). Germline V gives CDR1 SGHTA, CDR2 FQGNSA. V was trimmed by 2 bases and J by 5 bases, leaving 19 bases between them. This CDR3 has 16 amino acids. The CDR3 sequence is CASSLSPIVGVDEQYF. Here the CDR3 DNA reads TGTGCCAGCAGCTTAAGCCCGATAGTGGGAGTCGACGAGCAGTACTTC.

The rearrangement uses TRBV7-2 and TRBJ2-5; TRBD1 matches at 12 bases. The J call may not be correct, given that the DNA end is closer to TRBJ2-1. This CDR3 comprises 15 residues. Looked up from germline, CDR1 is SGHTA and CDR2 is FQGNSA. CDR3 residues: CASSRRDRGLDEQFF. CDR3 nucleotide sequence: TGTGCCAGCAGCCGCCGGGACAGGGGGCTCGACGAGCAGTTCTTC.

V and J are TRBV5-1 and TRBJ2-1; D call uncertain. Germline V gene sequence: CDR1 SGHRS, CDR2 YFSETQ. CDR3 length equals 12 residues. The germline V and J ends were trimmed by 1 base and 8 bases, with 7 bases remaining between them. The DNA for the CDR3 is TGCGCCAGCAGCTTGTTTCTGGATGAGCAGTTCTTC. As protein: CASSLFLDEQFF.

This clonotype was found a few times. The rearrangement uses TRBV12-3 or TRBV12-4 and TRBJ2-5; no clear D. The tail of the sequence fits TRBJ2-1 better, so the J call may be wrong. The length of the CDR3 is 15 residues. CDR3 sequence: CASSLDPTFYNEQFF. CDR3 nucleotide sequence: TGTGCCAGCAGCCTTGACCCGACCTTCTACAATGAGCAGTTCTTC.

The CDR3, as DNA: TGTGCCAGCAGCTTAGCCCACGGACAGGCCCCCTACGAGCAGTACTTC. Residues: CASSLAHGQAPYEQYF. The rearrangement links TRBV7-2 to TRBJ2-7, with 7 bases lining up with TRBD1. Germline CDR1 SGHTA, CDR2 FQGNSA. The V segment lost 0 bases and the J segment 2 bases; nucleotides outside the gene matches: 7. This CDR3 has 16 amino acids.

Many counts were recorded for this clonotype. The CDR3 reads CASSHRLAVERLAKNIQYF. The CDR3 region has the DNA TGTGCCAGCAGCCATCGACTAGCGGTCGAGAGGTTGGCCAAAAACATTCAGTACTTC. This chain connects TRBV28 to TRBJ2-4; 9 bases agree with TRBD2. Germline CDR1 reads MDHEN; CDR2 reads SYDVKM. This CDR3 contains 19 residues. With 6 bases clipped from V and 1 base from J, the junction kept 16 bases outside the gene matches.

On this clonotype itself: At one of its ends the junction is not consistent with the germline gene, which may arise from a read error. This chain uses TRBV20-1 with TRBJ2-3, with a possible D match to TRBD2 (6 bases). The CDR3 runs 13 residues. CDR1 is DFQATT, CDR2 SNEGSKA, per germline (reference sequence). Written as DNA, the CDR3 is TGCAGTGCAAGACTAGTTGGCACAGATACGCAGTATTTC. This gives the protein CSARLVGTDTQYF.

The CDR3 spells CASSYSIGETQYF. In DNA form, the CDR3 reads TGTGCCAGCAGTTACTCGATTGGGGAGACCCAGTACTTC. The genes are TRBV6-2 or TRBV6-3 and TRBJ2-5; D not resolved. The V end was cut by 0 bases, the J end by 5 bases, with 7 bases between. CDR1 and CDR2 (germline): MNHEY, SVGEGT. The CDR3 sequence is 13 residues long.

The chain recombines TRBV5-1 with TRBJ1-3; D unclear. CDR3 length: 16 amino acids. In germline, CDR1 is SGHRS, CDR2 YFSETQ. Trimming left V 0 bases short and J 3 bases short, with 13 bases between. CDR3 sequence reads: CASSLESRGYGNTIYF. CDR3 nucleotides: TGCGCCAGCAGCTTGGAGTCCCGAGGGTATGGAAACACCATATATTTT. The whole variable domain, remainder taken from reference TRBV5-1 and TRBJ1-3, is KAGVTQTPRYLIKTRGQQVTLSCSPISGHRSVSWYQQTPGQGLQFLFEYFSETQRNKGNFPGRFSGRQFSNSRSEMNVSTLELGDSALYLCASSLESRGYGNTIYFGEGSWLTVV.

Comments on this clonotype: Since the CDR3 does not end with the conserved phenylalanine or tryptophan, this likely comes from a read error. This rearrangement joins TRBV19 to TRBJ1-1; D not resolved. The CDR3 runs 12 residues. V was shortened by 7 bases and J by 0 bases, with 6 bases between the two germline ends. Germline V CDR1 and CDR2: LNHDA, SQIVND (reference sequence). In nucleotides, the CDR3 is TGTGCCAGTAATCAGCTGAACACTGAAGCTTTCTAT. Amino acid sequence: CASNQLNTEAFY.